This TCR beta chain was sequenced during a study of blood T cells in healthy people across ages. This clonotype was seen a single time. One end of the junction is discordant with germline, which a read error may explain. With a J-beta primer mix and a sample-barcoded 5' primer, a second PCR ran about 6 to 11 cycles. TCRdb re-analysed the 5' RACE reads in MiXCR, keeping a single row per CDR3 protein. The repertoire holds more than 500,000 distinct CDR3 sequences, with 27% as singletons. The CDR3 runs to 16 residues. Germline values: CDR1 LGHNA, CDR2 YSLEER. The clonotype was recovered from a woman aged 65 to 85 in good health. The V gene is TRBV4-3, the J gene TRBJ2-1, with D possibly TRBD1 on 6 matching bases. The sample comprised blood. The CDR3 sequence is CAGSQDHRVTYNEQFF. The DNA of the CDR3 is TGCGCCGGCAGCCAAGATCACAGGGTAACCTACAATGAGCAGTTCTTC.